This entry lists 4 T cell receptor beta chains sequenced from one sample in a study of blood T cell repertoires in COVID-19. Assay used: immunoSEQ multiplex PCR; TCRdb lists only in-frame clones, some missing. The table has about 400,000 clones, approximately 86% seen once. Sequencing was carried out using peripheral blood. The receptors stem from a human donor in a cohort sampled during active COVID-19.

The chain links TRBV5-1 to TRBJ2-5; 7 bases line up with TRBD1. The germline CDR1 and CDR2 sequences are SGHRS and YFSETQ. The trim removed 4 bases at V and 10 bases at J, leaving 10 bases unmatched. The CDR3 totals 13 residues. The CDR3 loop reads CASSTGQEYRQYF. CDR3 bases: TGCGCCAGCAGCACCGGACAGGAATACCGCCAGTACTTC.

This sequence joins TRBV29-1 and TRBJ2-1; 12 bases line up with TRBD2. CDR1 SQVTM and CDR2 ANQGSEA come from the germline V gene. The CDR3 sequence is 19 residues long. V shed 1 base and J 8 bases; nucleotides not matched to a gene: 18. Here the CDR3 reads CSVEGQTSSGRAWTYEQFF. For the CDR3, the DNA is TGCAGCGTTGAAGGGCAGACCTCTAGCGGGAGGGCCTGGACCTATGAGCAGTTCTTC.

This chain's CDR3 is CASSPRLAGDGEQYF. The CDR3 DNA follows: TGTGCCAGCAGTCCCCGACTAGCGGGAGATGGCGAGCAGTACTTC. The chain combines TRBV27 with TRBJ2-7, with 12 nucleotides matching TRBD2. Trimming removed 5 bases from V and 6 bases from J; junction bases left unmatched: 8. This CDR3 region has 15 residues. CDR1 and CDR2 (germline): MNHEY, SMNVEV (reference sequence).

The gene calls are TRBV5-1 and TRBJ2-2; 11 bases are a match to TRBD2. Losses at the gene ends were 4 bases for V and 2 bases for J; bases not matched to a gene: 4. Germline-derived CDR1 and CDR2 are SGHRS and YFSETQ. The CDR3 consists of 16 residues. The CDR3 sequence: CASSPGLAGNTGELFF. CDR3 nucleotides: TGCGCCAGCAGCCCCGGACTAGCGGGTAACACCGGGGAGCTGTTTTTT.